This TCR beta chain was obtained from a study of HIV-infected patients and healthy controls. Approximately 510 ng RNA was reverse transcribed with alpha and beta constant-region primers. Separate chain-specific third strand synthesis with multiplexing indices produced the alpha and beta libraries. TCRdb processed the 5' RACE reads anew with MiXCR; each CDR3 protein has one entry. Of thousands of distinct CDR3 sequences listed, roughly 21% are singletons. The study's findings and limits: HIV-infected patients and controls differed significantly in mean usage of eight alpha and eight beta V genes. Healthy controls shared more CDR3 sequences between individuals than HIV-infected patients did.

Per the germline V gene, CDR1 is KGHSH and CDR2 is LQKENI. The CDR3 contains 11 residues. V lost 2 bases and J lost 9, with 4 bases in between. The repertoire came from unfractionated whole blood and reflected all unsorted peripheral T cells. This clonotype was seen more than once but under ten times. The antigen remains undetermined. The V gene is TRBV18, the J gene TRBJ1-4; D is unresolved. This TCR was sampled from an adult with HIV infection. The specimen comprised blood, sampled before antiretroviral therapy. CDR3 amino acids: CASSPEKKLFF. CDR3 DNA sequence: TGTGCCAGCTCACCAGAAAAAAAACTGTTTTTT. Variable domain in full (rest from reference TRBV18 and TRBJ1-4): NAGVMQNPRHLVRRRGQEARLRCSPMKGHSHVYWYRQLPEEGLKFMVYLQKENIIDESGMPKERFSAEFPKEGPSILRIQQVVRGDSAAYFCASSPEKKLFFGSGTQLSVL.